A single sample is the source of the 6 T cell receptor beta chains below, sequenced in a study of OX40 agonist ivuxolimab in advanced cancers. Measured with immunoSEQ multiplex PCR; TCRdb has only the in-frame clones, and not every one. Among 90,000 to 100,000 clones listed, 75% to 90% were seen once. Sequencing was performed on CD4+ or CD8+ T cells sorted from blood, taken in a trial of the OX40 agonist ivuxolimab. The receptor source for this set is an adult with an advanced solid tumor such as melanoma, head and neck, liver or kidney cancer.

The chain recombines TRBV27 with TRBJ1-4; D is possibly TRBD1 (6 bases). Germline lookup yields CDR1 MNHEY and CDR2 SMNVEV (reference sequence). V was clipped by 3 bases and J by 2 bases, with 7 bases between them. The CDR3 contains 14 residues. The CDR3 DNA sequence: TGTGCCAGCAGTTTCCAGGGGACTAATGAAAAACTGTTTTTT. Its protein is CASSFQGTNEKLFF.

The J gene is TRBJ1-3, the V gene TRBV7-9; no reliable D call. Trimming stripped 5 bases from V and 0 bases from J, with 11 bases between. The CDR3 sequence is 15 residues long. Germline values: CDR1 SEHNR, CDR2 FQNEAQ (reference sequence). The CDR3 here is CASSPGGDSGNTIYF. CDR3 in DNA: TGTGCCAGCAGCCCAGGTGGGGACTCTGGAAACACCATATATTTT.

This rearrangement joins TRBV7-9 to TRBJ1-4; D gene uncertain. Germline V CDR1 and CDR2: SEHNR, FQNEAQ (reference sequence). V was shortened by 0 bases and J by 7 bases, with 12 bases between the two germline ends. The CDR3 has 15 residues. The CDR3 sequence is CASSLATGSAEKLFF. The DNA of the CDR3 is TGTGCCAGCAGCTTAGCAACGGGGTCAGCTGAAAAACTGTTTTTT.

The gene calls are TRBV11-1 and TRBJ1-1; D is ambiguous. V lost 2 bases and J 0 bases, leaving 7 bases between the germline ends. This CDR3 contains 14 residues. Germline V gene data show CDR1 as SGHAT and CDR2 as FQDESV (reference sequence). CDR3 residues: CASSLFELNTEAFF. The CDR3 nucleotides read TGTGCCAGCAGCTTATTTGAGTTGAACACTGAAGCTTTCTTT.

CDR3 residues: CSVVAGYGYTF. The DNA of the CDR3 is TGCAGCGTTGTTGCTGGCTATGGCTACACCTTC. The rearrangement links TRBV29-1 to TRBJ1-2, with D hard to call. Trimming took 4 bases from V and 4 from J, leaving 7 bases between them. Germline V gene lookup returns CDR1 SQVTM and CDR2 ANQGSEA. CDR3 length equals 11 residues.

This clone was seen just once. J is TRBJ2-7 and V is TRBV28; TRBD1 is a possible D gene (5 bases). Germline V gives CDR1 MDHEN, CDR2 SYDVKM. This CDR3 is built from 17 residues. V lost 3 bases to trimming and J lost 2 bases, with 20 bases between them. CDR3 DNA sequence: TGTGCCAGCAGTTTGGGGAAGACAGCCTTTCCCCCCTACGAGCAGTACTTC. The encoded protein is CASSLGKTAFPPYEQYF.